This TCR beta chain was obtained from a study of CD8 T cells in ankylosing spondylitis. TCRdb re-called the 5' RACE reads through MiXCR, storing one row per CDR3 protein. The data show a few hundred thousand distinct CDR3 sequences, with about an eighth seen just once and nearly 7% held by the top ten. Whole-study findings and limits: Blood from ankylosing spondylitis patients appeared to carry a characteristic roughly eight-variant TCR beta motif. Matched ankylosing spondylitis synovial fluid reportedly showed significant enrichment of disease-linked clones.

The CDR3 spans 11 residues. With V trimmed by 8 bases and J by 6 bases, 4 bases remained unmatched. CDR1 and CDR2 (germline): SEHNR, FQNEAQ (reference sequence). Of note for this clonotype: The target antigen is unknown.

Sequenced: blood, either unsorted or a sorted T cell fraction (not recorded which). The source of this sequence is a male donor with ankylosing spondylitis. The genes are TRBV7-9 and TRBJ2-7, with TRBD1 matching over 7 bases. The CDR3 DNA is TGTGCCAGCGAGACAGGGTCCGAGCAGTACGTC. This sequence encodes CASETGSEQYV.